This T cell receptor beta chain stems from a study of shared clonotypes between healthy human individuals. Germline V gives CDR1 WNHNN, CDR2 SYGVQD (reference sequence). The CDR3 extends over 16 amino acids. V lost 0 bases and J lost 8; bases outside the gene matches: 10. Clones were read by immunoSEQ multiplex PCR, and TCRdb kept only the in-frame ones, dropping some. The table includes approximately 1.5 million clones, nearly 99% detected once. This clonotype originated in a man younger than 45 in good health. The sample taken for sequencing was naive CD4+ T cells sorted from blood. Subset denoted: CD45RA+ positively selected. The chain employs TRBV10-1 and TRBJ2-1; TRBD2 aligns across 7 bases. The CDR3 spells CASSESAGVPGHEQFF. In DNA, the CDR3 is TGCGCCAGCAGTGAGTCTGCGGGAGTTCCGGGGCATGAGCAGTTCTTC.